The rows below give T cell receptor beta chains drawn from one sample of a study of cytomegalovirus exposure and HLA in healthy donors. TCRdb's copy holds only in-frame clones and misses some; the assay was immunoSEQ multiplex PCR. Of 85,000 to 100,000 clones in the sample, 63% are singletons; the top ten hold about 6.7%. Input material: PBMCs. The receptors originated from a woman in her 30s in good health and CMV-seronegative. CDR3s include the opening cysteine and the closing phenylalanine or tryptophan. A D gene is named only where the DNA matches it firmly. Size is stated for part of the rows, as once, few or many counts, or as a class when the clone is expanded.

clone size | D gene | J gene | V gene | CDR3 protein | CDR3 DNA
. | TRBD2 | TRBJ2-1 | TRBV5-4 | CASSLDGLAGGYNEQFF | TGTGCCAGCAGCTTGGACGGACTAGCGGGGGGGTACAATGAGCAGTTCTTC
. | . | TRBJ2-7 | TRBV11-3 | CASSQVQGHEQYF | TGTGCCAGCAGCCAAGTCCAGGGCCACGAGCAGTACTTC
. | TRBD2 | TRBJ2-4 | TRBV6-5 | CASSYSRLAGNIQYF | TGTGCCAGCAGTTACTCTAGACTAGCGGGGAACATTCAGTACTTC
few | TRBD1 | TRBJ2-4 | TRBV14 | CASSPGQQNIQYF | TGTGCCAGCAGCCCGGGACAGCAAAACATTCAGTACTTC
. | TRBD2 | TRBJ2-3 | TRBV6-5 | CASSSLTSGVTDTQYF | TGTGCCAGCAGTTCGCTCACTAGCGGGGTCACAGATACGCAGTATTTT
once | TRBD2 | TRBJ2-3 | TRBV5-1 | CASSLAGAGGPRTDTQYF | TGCGCCAGCAGCTTGGCCGGGGCGGGGGGGCCGAGGACAGATACGCAGTATTTT
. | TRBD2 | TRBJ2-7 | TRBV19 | CASSAGGSSYEQYF | TGTGCCAGCTCAGCGGGAGGGAGCTCCTACGAGCAGTACTTC
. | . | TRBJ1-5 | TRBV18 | CASSRAGPSGEPQHF | TGTGCCAGCTCGCGGGCGGGGCCGTCCGGGGAGCCCCAGCATTTT
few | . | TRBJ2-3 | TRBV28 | CASSSRIQPDTQYF | TGTGCCAGCAGTTCGAGGATCCAGCCAGATACGCAGTATTTT
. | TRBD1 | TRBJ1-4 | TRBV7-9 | CASRTGVANEKLFF | TGTGCCAGCAGGACAGGGGTTGCTAATGAAAAACTGTTTTTT
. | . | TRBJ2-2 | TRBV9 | CASSASGLTNTGELFF | TGTGCCAGCAGCGCCTCGGGACTCACGAACACCGGGGAGCTGTTTTTT
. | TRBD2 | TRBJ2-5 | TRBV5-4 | CASSLVLAGGRETQYF | TGTGCCAGCAGCTTGGTTCTAGCGGGGGGGCGGGAGACCCAGTACTTC
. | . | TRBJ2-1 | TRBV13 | CASSWDSYNEQFF | TGTGCCAGCAGCTGGGACTCATACAATGAGCAGTTCTTC
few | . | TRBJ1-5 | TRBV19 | CAVCGGWGQPQHF | TGTGCCGTCTGCGGGGGGTGGGGTCAGCCCCAGCATTTT
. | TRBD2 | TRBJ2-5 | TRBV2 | CASSETSGGAKTQYF | TGTGCCAGCAGCGAAACTAGCGGGGGGGCGAAGACCCAGTACTTC
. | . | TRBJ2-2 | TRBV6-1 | CASSESRGTGELFF | TGTGCCAGCAGTGAAAGCAGGGGCACCGGGGAGCTGTTTTTT
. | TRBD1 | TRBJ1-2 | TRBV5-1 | CASSPGQGAVNYGYTF | TGCGCCAGCAGCCCGGGACAGGGGGCTGTTAACTATGGCTACACCTTC
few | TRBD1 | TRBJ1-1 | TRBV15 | CATRTGDYVGTEAFF | TGTGCCACCAGAACAGGGGATTACGTTGGCACTGAAGCTTTCTTT
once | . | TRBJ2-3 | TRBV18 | CASSGISTDTQYF | TGTGCCAGCTCAGGCATTAGCACAGATACGCAGTATTTT
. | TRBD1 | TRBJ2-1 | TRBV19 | CASISTGTVRNEQFF | TGTGCCAGTATTTCGACAGGGACGGTCCGCAATGAGCAGTTCTTC
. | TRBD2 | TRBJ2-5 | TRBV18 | CASSRGLARETQYF | TGTGCCAGCTCACGGGGACTAGCGAGAGAGACCCAGTACTTC
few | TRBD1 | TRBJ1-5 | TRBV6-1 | CASRLTGGRQPQHF | TGTGCCAGCAGATTGACAGGGGGCAGGCAGCCCCAGCATTTT
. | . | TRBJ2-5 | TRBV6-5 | CASSSQGQGQETQYF | TGTGCCAGCAGCTCCCAGGGGCAGGGGCAAGAGACCCAGTACTTC
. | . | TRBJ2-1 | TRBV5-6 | CASSLTAGRGDEQFF | TGTGCCAGCAGCCTGACGGCGGGGCGTGGGGATGAGCAGTTCTTC
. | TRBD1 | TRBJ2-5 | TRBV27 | CASSLSPTGVETQYF | TGTGCCAGCAGTTTATCCCCGACAGGGGTGGAGACCCAGTACTTC
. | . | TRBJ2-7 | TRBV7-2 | CASSLDGYSYEQYF | TGTGCCAGCAGCTTAGACGGGTACTCCTACGAGCAGTACTTC
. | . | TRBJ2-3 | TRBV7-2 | CASSLPVTDTQYF | TGTGCCAGCAGCTTACCTGTGACAGATACGCAGTATTTT
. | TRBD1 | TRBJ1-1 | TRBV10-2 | CASSDRTGTMNTEAFF | TGCGCCAGCAGTGACCGGACAGGGACCATGAACACTGAGGCTTTCTTT
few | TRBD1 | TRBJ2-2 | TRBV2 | CASSGQGSNTGELFF | TGTGCCAGCAGTGGACAGGGGTCAAACACCGGGGAGCTGTTTTTT
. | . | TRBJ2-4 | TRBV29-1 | CSVAGSGAKNIQYF | TGCAGCGTGGCTGGGAGTGGAGCGAAAAACATTCAGTACTTC
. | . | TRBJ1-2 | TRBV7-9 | CASSFSQFYGYTF | TGTGCCAGCAGCTTTTCCCAGTTCTATGGCTACACCTTC
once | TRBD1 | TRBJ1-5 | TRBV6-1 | CASSAWTGGQPQHF | TGTGCCAGCAGTGCTTGGACAGGGGGTCAGCCCCAGCATTTT
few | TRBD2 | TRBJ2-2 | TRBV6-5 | CASRAGLATGELFF | TGTGCCAGCAGGGCGGGACTAGCGACCGGGGAGCTGTTTTTT
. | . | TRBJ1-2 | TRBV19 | CASSRGQGNGYTF | TGTGCCAGTAGCAGAGGGCAGGGGAATGGCTACACCTTC
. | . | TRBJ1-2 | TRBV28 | CASSSAGEGYTF | TGTGCCAGCAGTTCTGCAGGGGAGGGCTACACCTTC
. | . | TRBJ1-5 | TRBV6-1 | CASSAEVGGGQPQHF | TGTGCCAGCAGTGCCGAGGTGGGGGGAGGGCAGCCCCAGCATTTT
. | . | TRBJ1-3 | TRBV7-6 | CASSFGGNSGNTIYF | TGTGCCAGCAGCTTTGGAGGGAACTCTGGAAACACCATATATTTT
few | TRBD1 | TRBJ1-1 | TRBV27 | CASSPSTGGLYTEAFF | TGTGCCAGCAGTCCATCCACAGGGGGCCTGTACACTGAAGCTTTCTTT
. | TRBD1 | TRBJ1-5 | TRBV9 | CASSPTGASNQPQHF | TGTGCCAGCAGCCCGACAGGGGCTAGCAATCAGCCCCAGCATTTT
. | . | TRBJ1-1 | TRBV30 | CAWSFRGGTEAFF | TGTGCCTGGAGTTTTAGGGGCGGCACTGAAGCTTTCTTT
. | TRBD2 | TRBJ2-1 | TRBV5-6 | CASSTLTSGIHNEQFF | TGTGCCAGCAGCACGTTGACTAGCGGGATTCACAATGAGCAGTTCTTC
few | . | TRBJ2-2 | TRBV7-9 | CAWSSGNTGELFF | TGTGCCTGGTCTTCGGGAAACACCGGGGAGCTGTTTTTT
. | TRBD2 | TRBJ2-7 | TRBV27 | CASSSPTSGSSYEQYF | TGTGCCAGCAGTTCCCCGACTAGCGGCAGCTCCTACGAGCAGTACTTC
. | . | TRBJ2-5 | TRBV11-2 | CASSHFQTSAKDQYF | TGTGCCAGCAGCCATTTTCAGACTAGTGCGAAAGACCAGTACTTC